A single T cell receptor (beta chain) is shown here with its context. Its target is unknown. These data belong to a study of cytomegalovirus exposure and HLA in healthy donors. Study-wide findings and caveats: Some V segments, including TRBV6-2 and TRBV6-3, were excluded as indistinguishable. An analysis that came later showed most CMV-associated TCR beta chains appearing HLA-restricted.

PCR used 60 Vbeta primers and 13 Jbeta primers. Assay: immunoSEQ multiplex PCR; the TCRdb copy retains only in-frame clones and omits some. The sample holds some 98,000 clones, roughly 81% seen once. Unrecorded immune exposures were likely, despite nominal health at sampling. Germline lookup yields CDR1 SGHNT and CDR2 YYREEE (reference sequence). Unmatched junction bases numbered 6, after V lost 4 bases and J lost 1 base. This CDR3 region has 15 residues. The chain carries TRBV5-4 and TRBJ2-3; 7 bases align to TRBD1. The sequenced sample was PBMCs. The receptor's source is a middle-aged man in good health and CMV-seronegative. In nucleotides, the CDR3 is TGTGCCAGCAGCAGAGTTGACAGGGGCACAGATACGCAGTATTTT. It is translated as CASSRVDRGTDTQYF.